The 29 T cell receptor beta chains in this list originate from one sample, sequenced in a study of vaccination and CD4 T cells after COVID-19. Sequenced with the Oncomine TCR Beta short-read assay was DNA taken from cultured CD4+ T cells. TCRdb re-derived calls from the PCR reads in MiXCR, one entry per CDR3 protein. The sample records 14,000 or so distinct CDR3 sequences, roughly 50% being singletons. The treatment was: 10-day PBMC culture with coronavirus spike peptide pools or control peptides (ViraFEST assay). These TCRs are of unknown antigen specificity. Sequencing input: CD4+ T cells from blood, cultured in vitro. The receptor set was obtained from a human donor who had recovered from COVID-19.

This chain joins TRBV12-3 or TRBV12-4 and TRBJ1-2, with TRBD1 matching 8 bases. V was pared by 3 bases and J by 0 bases, with 9 bases of the junction left unmatched. This CDR3 region has 17 residues. The CDR3 nucleotides read TGTGCCAGCAGTTTGCGGGACAGGTCTTACTCTAACTATGGCTACACCTTC. It is translated as CASSLRDRSYSNYGYTF.

This chain uses TRBV5-1 with TRBJ1-2; weak D call: TRBD1 (5 bases). Germline CDR1 reads SGHRS; CDR2 reads YFSETQ. The CDR3 covers 14 residues. Trimming pared 4 bases from V and 0 bases from J, leaving 10 bases between. CDR3 nucleotides: TGCGCCAGCAGCGTGGACACATCTAACTATGGCTACACCTTC. Its protein is CASSVDTSNYGYTF.

This clonotype turned up a few times. The V and J genes are TRBV6-5 and TRBJ1-2; 9 bases are shared with TRBD1. The V and J ends lost 2 bases and 7 bases, in that order; junction bases with no gene match: 11. Germline V gene sequence: CDR1 MNHEY, CDR2 SVGAGI. CDR3 length: 16 amino acids. CDR3 sequence reads: CASSYLGGDRVIGYTF. DNA for the CDR3: TGTGCCAGCAGTTACCTAGGGGGGGACAGGGTTATTGGCTACACCTTC.

This clonotype showed up just a few times. The J gene is TRBJ1-2, the V gene TRBV2, with D perhaps TRBD1 (6 bases). The length of the CDR3 is 13 residues. Trimming shortened V by 9 bases and J by 4 bases, and 15 bases separated the two germline ends. Germline V lookup: CDR1 SNHLY, CDR2 FYNNEI. CDR3 amino acids: CARGAGEIYGYTF. Here the CDR3 DNA reads TGTGCCAGAGGGGCAGGGGAGATCTATGGCTACACCTTC.

The count of this clonotype is one. This chain connects TRBV19 to TRBJ2-2; TRBD1 matches 8 bases. Trimming removed 6 bases from V and 0 bases from J; junction bases left unmatched: 15. The CDR3 loop spans 19 amino acids. Germline V gives CDR1 LNHDA, CDR2 SQIVND (reference sequence). The CDR3 here is CASRDSLDRDLTNTGELFF. DNA for the CDR3: TGTGCCAGTAGAGATAGCCTGGACAGGGACCTAACGAACACCGGGGAGCTGTTTTTT.

This clonotype is medium-sized (0.01 to 0.1%). The chain is built from TRBV20-1 and TRBJ2-3; TRBD1 agrees at 7 bases. Germline-derived CDR1 and CDR2 are DFQATT and SNEGSKA (reference sequence). V shed 3 bases, J shed 5 bases, and the junction held 8 bases outside the gene matches. CDR3 size: 14 residues. The CDR3: CSARRGTVGDTQYF. The CDR3 DNA reads as TGCAGTGCTAGGAGGGGGACAGTAGGAGATACGCAGTATTTT.

The chain uses TRBV11-2 and TRBJ2-1; 8 bases are a match to TRBD1. This CDR3 has 15 residues. Germline V CDR1 and CDR2: SGHAT, FQNNGV. The ends lost 6 bases at V and 4 bases at J; junction bases unmatched: 8. The CDR3 loop is CASRKAGTGYNEQFF. The CDR3 bases are TGTGCCAGCAGGAAAGCAGGGACAGGTTACAATGAGCAGTTCTTC.

This clonotype was observed a handful of times. This chain joins TRBV7-9 and TRBJ2-1; TRBD2 aligns across 13 bases. V was pared by 5 bases and J by 8 bases, with 6 bases of the junction left unmatched. In germline, CDR1 is SEHNR, CDR2 FQNEAQ (reference sequence). The CDR3 sequence is 15 residues long. Written as DNA, the CDR3 is TGTGCCAGCAGCCCGGGACTAGCGGGGAGCCATGAGCAGTTCTTC. Its translation: CASSPGLAGSHEQFF.

This clonotype counts as medium-sized (0.01 to 0.1%). This sequence joins TRBV7-2 and TRBJ1-5, with a possible D match to TRBD1 (6 bases). The germline V gene encodes CDR1 SGHTA and CDR2 FQGNSA. CDR3 size: 13 residues. Trimming cost V 5 bases and J 4 bases, with 9 bases left between them. The CDR3 region is CASSVRGNQPQHF. CDR3 nucleotide sequence: TGTGCCAGCAGCGTCAGGGGTAATCAGCCCCAGCATTTT.

This chain uses TRBV6-1 with TRBJ1-4, with TRBD1 matching over 9 bases. Germline CDR1 MNHNS, CDR2 SASEGT. This CDR3 region has 14 residues. The junction had 4 bases not matched to a gene; V was cut back by 6 bases and J by 5 bases. The CDR3 sequence is CASRVTGGNEKLFF. Here the CDR3 DNA reads TGTGCCAGCAGGGTGACAGGGGGGAATGAAAAACTGTTTTTT.

This clonotype has a handful of counts. The chain couples TRBV27 to TRBJ1-6; possibly TRBD1 for D (6 bases). Between the trimmed V and J ends, which lost 6 bases and 0 bases, there was a span of 12 bases. The CDR3 extends over 16 amino acids. Germline V gives CDR1 MNHEY, CDR2 SMNVEV (reference sequence). The chain's CDR3 is CASRRTASSYNSPLHF. CDR3 sequence (DNA): TGTGCCAGCAGACGGACAGCGAGCTCCTATAATTCACCCCTCCACTTT.

This clonotype was detected only a few times. The CDR3 nucleotides read TGTGCCACCAGCAGGGTGGACAGGGGTTGGTATAATTCACCCCTCCACTTT. As protein: CATSRVDRGWYNSPLHF. The V gene is TRBV15, the J gene TRBJ1-6; TRBD1 matches at 9 bases. The V gene end was trimmed by 3 bases and the J gene end by 4 bases; junction bases not matched to a gene: 7. The CDR3 sequence is 17 residues long. The V gene's germline CDR1 is LNHNV and CDR2 YYDKDF (reference sequence).

The CDR3 DNA follows: TGTGCCAGCACAATGTGGGGGACAATCGGCGGGGAGCTGTTTTTT. It specifies CASTMWGTIGGELFF. The chain joins TRBV7-9 to TRBJ2-2; maybe TRBD1 (6 bases). The CDR3 spans 15 residues. The V gene lost 7 bases and the J gene lost 7 bases, with 19 bases spanning the gap. Per germline, CDR1 SEHNR and CDR2 FQNEAQ (reference sequence).

This chain connects TRBV5-1 to TRBJ1-2; TRBD1 matches 7 bases. The CDR3 covers 15 residues. CDR1 SGHRS and CDR2 YFSETQ come from the germline V gene. V shed 4 bases and J 4 bases; nucleotides not matched to a gene: 10. The chain's CDR3 is CASSREGGAGYGYTF. For the CDR3, the DNA is TGCGCCAGCAGCCGGGAAGGGGGCGCTGGCTATGGCTACACCTTC. The whole variable domain, filled in from reference TRBV5-1 and TRBJ1-2, reads KAGVTQTPRYLIKTRGQQVTLSCSPISGHRSVSWYQQTPGQGLQFLFEYFSETQRNKGNFPGRFSGRQFSNSRSEMNVSTLELGDSALYLCASSREGGAGYGYTFGSGTRLTVV.

CDR3 in DNA: TGTGCCAGTAGTCACGGGACAGGGGGCAATCAGCCCCAGCATTTT. Encoded protein: CASSHGTGGNQPQHF. The J gene is TRBJ1-5, the V gene TRBV19; 10 bases are a match to TRBD1. The CDR3 has 15 amino acids. The germline CDR1 and CDR2 sequences are LNHDA and SQIVND (reference sequence). V was pared by 5 bases and J by 2 bases, with 3 bases of the junction left unmatched.

This rearrangement joins TRBV7-9 to TRBJ1-2, with TRBD1 matching 12 bases. The CDR3 covers 15 residues. Per germline, CDR1 SEHNR and CDR2 FQNEAQ (reference sequence). The V gene end was trimmed by 7 bases and the J gene end by 7 bases; junction bases not matched to a gene: 10. The CDR3 loop is CASIGGTGGKSGYTF. In nucleotides, the CDR3 is TGTGCCAGCATCGGCGGGACAGGGGGCAAAAGTGGCTACACCTTC.

J is TRBJ1-5 and V is TRBV10-3; D is ambiguous. V was cut by 2 bases and J by 6 bases, with 11 bases left in between. CDR1 ENHRY and CDR2 SYGVKD come from the germline V gene. The CDR3 extends over 14 amino acids. Here the CDR3 reads CAISEGPGGQPQHF. Written as DNA, the CDR3 is TGTGCCATCAGTGAGGGGCCCGGCGGTCAGCCCCAGCATTTT.

The rearrangement links TRBV20-1 to TRBJ1-5; no clear D. V was cut by 5 bases and J by 1 base, with 6 bases left in between. The germline CDR1 and CDR2 sequences are DFQATT and SNEGSKA (reference sequence). This CDR3 comprises 12 residues. The CDR3 bases are TGCAGTGCTCGGAAGAGCAATCAGCCCCAGCATTTT. Protein: CSARKSNQPQHF.

This rearrangement joins TRBV11-3 to TRBJ2-3, with 14 bases lining up with TRBD2. With 3 bases clipped from V and 0 bases from J, the junction kept 5 bases outside the gene matches. The CDR3 extends over 18 amino acids. Germline V lookup: CDR1 SGHNT, CDR2 YENEEA. The CDR3 nucleotides read TGTGCCAGCAGCTTGGGGACTAGCGGGAGCGTAAGCACAGATACGCAGTATTTT. Its translation is CASSLGTSGSVSTDTQYF.

This clonotype was counted a few times. The chain combines TRBV20-1 with TRBJ2-7, with 14 bases identical to TRBD2. This CDR3 is built from 15 residues. Trimming cost V 1 base and J 4 bases; bases outside gene matches: 3. Germline V gene lookup returns CDR1 DFQATT and CDR2 SNEGSKA (reference sequence). The CDR3: CSARAGTSGGYEQYF. CDR3 nucleotide sequence: TGCAGTGCTAGAGCGGGGACTAGCGGGGGTTACGAGCAGTACTTC.

The chain recombines TRBV7-8 with TRBJ2-3; 12 bases agree with TRBD2. CDR3 length: 19 residues. Looked up from germline, CDR1 is SGHVS and CDR2 is FQNEAQ. With 5 bases clipped from V and 3 bases from J, the junction kept 15 bases outside the gene matches. CDR3 sequence (DNA): TGTGCCAGCAGCCCCCGGGGGGCGACTAGCGGGAGCATAACAGATACGCAGTATTTT. Its protein is CASSPRGATSGSITDTQYF.

The chain has TRBV5-4 and TRBJ1-5; maybe TRBD1 (5 bases). Germline V gene sequence: CDR1 SGHNT, CDR2 YYREEE (reference sequence). The V and J ends lost 7 bases and 2 bases respectively, with 16 bases between them. CDR3 length equals 15 residues. CDR3 in amino acids: CASSLGGRGNQPQHF. CDR3 sequence (DNA): TGTGCCAGCTCTCTTGGGGGTAGGGGCAATCAGCCCCAGCATTTT.

The chain employs TRBV20-1 and TRBJ1-1; 9 bases align to TRBD1. CDR1 and CDR2 from the germline V gene are DFQATT and SNEGSKA (reference sequence). The V gene end was trimmed by 6 bases and the J gene end by 6 bases; junction bases not matched to a gene: 14. The CDR3 runs 15 residues. CDR3 loop: CSAPWADRGGPEAFF. CDR3 bases: TGCAGTGCCCCCTGGGCGGACAGGGGCGGTCCTGAAGCTTTCTTT.

The chain uses TRBV25-1 and TRBJ2-7; TRBD1 matches 9 bases. From germline, CDR1 is MGHDK and CDR2 SYGVNS. Trimming at V came to 3 bases and at J to 6 bases, leaving 9 bases not matched to a gene. The CDR3 totals 15 residues. In nucleotides, the CDR3 is TGTGCCAGCAGTGAGAGACAGGGGGAATTTTTCGAGCAGTACTTC. This translates into CASSERQGEFFEQYF.

This clonotype was seen a handful of times. The chain couples TRBV11-3 to TRBJ2-2; weak D call: TRBD1 (5 bases). Germline V gene lookup returns CDR1 SGHNT and CDR2 YENEEA. The ends were cut back, 4 bases at V and 4 bases at J, with 13 bases in the middle. This CDR3 is built from 15 residues. DNA for the CDR3: TGTGCCAGCAGCTCGGGCCAGGGTCCCACCGGGGAGCTGTTTTTT. Translating gives CASSSGQGPTGELFF.

The J gene is TRBJ2-2, the V gene TRBV6-2 or TRBV6-3, with 12 bases identical to TRBD2. The CDR3 runs to 18 residues. J lost 9 bases, V lost 6 bases, and 17 bases had no gene match. CDR1 and CDR2 (germline): MNHEY, SVGEGT. The chain's CDR3 is CASRSTSGGAIRRRELFF. CDR3 coding DNA: TGTGCCAGCAGGTCGACTAGCGGGGGAGCAATCCGGCGCCGGGAGCTGTTTTTT.

This clonotype was observed a few times. The J gene is TRBJ1-1, the V gene TRBV20-1; D gene uncertain. Trimming removed 3 bases from V and 5 bases from J, with 13 bases in between. CDR1 and CDR2 (germline): DFQATT, SNEGSKA (reference sequence). The CDR3 runs 13 residues. CDR3: CSARRGLRTEAFF. The CDR3 coding sequence is TGCAGTGCTAGGCGAGGGTTGAGAACTGAAGCTTTCTTT.

A few counts support this clonotype. The V call is TRBV11-2, the J call TRBJ2-7, with TRBD1 as a possible D gene (5 bases). CDR3 length: 14 amino acids. CDR1 and CDR2 from the germline V gene are SGHAT and FQNNGV. V was cut by 2 bases and J by 0 bases, with 8 bases left in between. In nucleotides, the CDR3 is TGTGCCAGCAGCTTACAGGGAATCTCCTACGAGCAGTACTTC. As protein: CASSLQGISYEQYF.

In this sample, this clonotype turned up a few times. The chain has TRBV20-1 and TRBJ1-2; D remains unclear. Per the germline V gene, CDR1 is DFQATT and CDR2 is SNEGSKA (reference sequence). The germline V and J ends were trimmed by 3 bases and 4 bases, with 15 bases remaining between them. The CDR3 length is 14 residues. The DNA of the CDR3 is TGCAGTGCTAGGGCGGGCGTGACCTCCTATGGCTACACCTTC. It codes for CSARAGVTSYGYTF.